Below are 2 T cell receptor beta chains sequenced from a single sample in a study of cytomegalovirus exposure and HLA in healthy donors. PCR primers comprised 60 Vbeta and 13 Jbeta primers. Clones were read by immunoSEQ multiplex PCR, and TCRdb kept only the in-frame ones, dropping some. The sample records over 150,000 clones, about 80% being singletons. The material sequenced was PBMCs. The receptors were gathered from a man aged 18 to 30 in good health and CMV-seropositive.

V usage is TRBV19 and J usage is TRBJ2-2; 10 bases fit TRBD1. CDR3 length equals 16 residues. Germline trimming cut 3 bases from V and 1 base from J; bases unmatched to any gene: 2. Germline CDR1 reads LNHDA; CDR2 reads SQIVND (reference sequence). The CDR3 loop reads CASSIRTGGNTGELFF. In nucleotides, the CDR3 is TGTGCCAGTAGTATCCGGACAGGGGGGAACACCGGGGAGCTGTTTTTT.

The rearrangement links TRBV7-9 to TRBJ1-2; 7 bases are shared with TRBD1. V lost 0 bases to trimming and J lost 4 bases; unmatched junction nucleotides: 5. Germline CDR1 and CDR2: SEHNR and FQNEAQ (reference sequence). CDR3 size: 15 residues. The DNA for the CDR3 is TGTGCCAGCAGCTTAGCAGGGGGCTACGGCTATGGCTACACCTTC. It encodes CASSLAGGYGYGYTF.